Listed here is a single T cell receptor beta chain. This clone is assessed as medium-sized (0.01 to 0.1%). Its antigen is unknown. No base quality values were provided; no much bigger clone lies one nucleotide off. This specimen comes from a study of STAT5B mutations in CD4+ large granular lymphocyte leukemia (dated by TCRdb to 2022 to 2024). Concerning the study at large: Among healthy controls, the CDR3 'QG' motif was associated with a particular HLA allele. The TCRbeta repertoires of CD4+ T-cell large granular lymphocyte leukemia patients were compared with the TCRbeta repertoires of healthy blood donors. Flow cytometry on FACSCanto II or FACSVerse showed that the purified fractions were more than 95% pure among lymphocytes.

The immunoSEQ assay at survey resolution was used to sequence TCRbeta rearrangements from genomic DNA. In the original analysis: In the TCR sequencing data, the lowest productive clonotype frequency that could be detected was 2.59 x 10-5. Only productive TCRbeta rearrangements, meaning sequences that were complete and in-frame, were kept for the analyses. Clonality for each sample was calculated as Simpson clonality in the immunoSEQ Analyzer version 3.0. Clones were categorized by frequency as very rare, small, medium, large (1-20%) or hyperexpanded (>20%). Generation probabilities were estimated with OLGA 1.2.3, V-gene circos plots were made with VDJtools, specificities were searched in VDJdb, and CDR3 motifs were identified with GLIPH. Here the immuneACCESS table is served through TCRdb, limited to in-frame sequences with V and J called. Missing clones are a known gap in these copies; in checked studies unresolved V genes cover under half, and the rest lacks a known reason. V and J calls and clone size are copied from that table; D and trimming were computed from the DNA. Present in this sample are 20,000 or so clones, around 85% of which were seen just once. The leading ten clones occupy less than 15% of the sample.

CDR1 and CDR2 (MDHEN, SYDVKM) derive from the germline V gene. Deletion took 3 bases off V and 1 base off J, with a span of 7 bases between the germline ends. The CDR3 starts with the cysteine, ends with the phenylalanine, and has 13 residues. Just the 39-base CDR3 DNA is kept, in frame starting at base 1. The healthy controls were 30 to 45 blood donors, and the buffy coats of these donors were supplied by the Finnish Red Cross blood service. All TCR-sequenced material derived from peripheral blood: patient blood samples and healthy donor buffy coats. Ficoll-Hypaque gradient centrifugation was used to isolate peripheral blood mononuclear cells. CD4+ cells were magnetically purified from the buffy coats of healthy controls. Genomic DNA was extracted using the Gentra Puregene Cell and Tissue kit, and a Qubit 2.0 fluorometer was used to quantify it. General study outcomes and caveats: Greater clonality appeared to be present in CD4-sorted patient repertoires than in healthy CD4+ repertoires, and the difference was retained after the putative leukemic clones were removed. Main leukemic clonotypes were private to each patient, although about 25% appeared at low frequency in other patients' non-leukemic repertoires. TRBV06-family usage was enriched among the top patient clones (8/27) compared with healthy controls (2/35). Data were not HLA-matched; higher clonality in CD4+ versus CD8+ T-LGLL could reflect the relatively small sample size.

Material for sequencing was CD4+ T cells from blood buffy coats. This clonotype was obtained from a human donor in good health. The sequence joins TRBV28 to TRBJ2-7, with the identity of the D gene unclear. The DNA is as follows: TGTGCCAGCAGTTTCCGCTGGTCCTACGAGCAGTACTTC. Its protein reads: CASSFRWSYEQYF.